This TCR beta chain is from a study of blood T cell repertoires in COVID-19. The assay was immunoSEQ multiplex PCR, and TCRdb's table has in-frame clones only and misses some. The table has about 200,000 clones, roughly 84% seen once; the top ten hold 15% to 20%. The germline V gene has CDR1 MNHEY and CDR2 SVGEGT. Trimming pared 2 bases from V and 0 bases from J, leaving 10 bases between. CDR3 length equals 15 residues. The TCR sequence derives from a man in his fifties with COVID-19, enrolled during active disease. The chain recombines TRBV6-2 or TRBV6-3 with TRBJ2-5, with D perhaps TRBD1 (5 bases). Sequencing was done on a sample of peripheral blood. Written as DNA, the CDR3 is TGTGCCAGCAGTTACGGCGACAGCTACCAAGAGACCCAGTACTTC. Amino acid sequence: CASSYGDSYQETQYF.